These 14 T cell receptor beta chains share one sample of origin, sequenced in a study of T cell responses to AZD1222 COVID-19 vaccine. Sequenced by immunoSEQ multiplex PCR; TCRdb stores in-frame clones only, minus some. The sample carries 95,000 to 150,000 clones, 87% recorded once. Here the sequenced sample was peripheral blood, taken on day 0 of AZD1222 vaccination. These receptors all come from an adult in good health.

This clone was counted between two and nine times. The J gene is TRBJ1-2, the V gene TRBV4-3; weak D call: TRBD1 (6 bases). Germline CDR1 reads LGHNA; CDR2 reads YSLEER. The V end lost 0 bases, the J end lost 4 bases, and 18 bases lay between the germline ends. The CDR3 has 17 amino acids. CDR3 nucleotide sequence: TGCGCCAGCAGCCAAGATGCGTCGCACAGGGTGCCCTATGGCTACACCTTC. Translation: CASSQDASHRVPYGYTF.

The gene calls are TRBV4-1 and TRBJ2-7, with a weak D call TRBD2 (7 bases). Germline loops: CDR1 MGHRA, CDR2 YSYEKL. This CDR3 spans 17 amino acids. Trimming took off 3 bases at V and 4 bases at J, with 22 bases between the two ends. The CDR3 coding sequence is TGCGCCAGCAGCCAGGGCCCGGGGGGCCCTAGGATGTACGAGCAGTACTTC. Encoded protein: CASSQGPGGPRMYEQYF.

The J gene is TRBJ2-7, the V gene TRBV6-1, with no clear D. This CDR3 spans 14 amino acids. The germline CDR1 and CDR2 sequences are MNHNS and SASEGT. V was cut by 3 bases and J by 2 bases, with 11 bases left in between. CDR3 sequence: CASSDGLAPYEQYF. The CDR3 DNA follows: TGTGCCAGCAGTGATGGGTTGGCCCCCTACGAGCAGTACTTC.

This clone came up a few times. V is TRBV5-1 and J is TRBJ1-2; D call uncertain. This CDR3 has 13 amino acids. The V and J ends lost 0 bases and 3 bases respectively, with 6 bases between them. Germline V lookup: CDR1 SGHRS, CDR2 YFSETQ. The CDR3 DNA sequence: TGCGCCAGCAGCTTGGACTGGGACTATGGCTACACCTTC. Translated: CASSLDWDYGYTF.

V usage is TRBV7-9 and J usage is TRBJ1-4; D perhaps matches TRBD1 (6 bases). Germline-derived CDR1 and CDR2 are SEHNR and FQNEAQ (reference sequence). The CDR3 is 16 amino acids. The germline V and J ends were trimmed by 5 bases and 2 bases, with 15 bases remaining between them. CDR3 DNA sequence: TGTGCCAGCAGCCGAAGCACACAGGGTACTAATGAAAAACTGTTTTTT. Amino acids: CASSRSTQGTNEKLFF.

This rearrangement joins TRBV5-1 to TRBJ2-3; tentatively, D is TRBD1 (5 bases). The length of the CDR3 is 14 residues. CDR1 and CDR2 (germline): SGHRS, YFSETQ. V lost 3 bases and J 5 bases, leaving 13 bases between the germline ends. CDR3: CASSSSDTLDTQYF. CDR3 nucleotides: TGCGCCAGCAGCTCCTCGGACACGCTAGATACGCAGTATTTT.

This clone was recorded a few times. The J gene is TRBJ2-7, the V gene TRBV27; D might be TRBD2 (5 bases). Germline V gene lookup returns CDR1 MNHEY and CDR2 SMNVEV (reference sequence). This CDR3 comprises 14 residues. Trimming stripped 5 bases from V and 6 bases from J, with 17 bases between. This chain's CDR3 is CASSPFSRAVEQYF. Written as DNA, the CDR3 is TGTGCCAGCAGTCCCTTCTCGAGGGCGGTCGAGCAGTACTTC.

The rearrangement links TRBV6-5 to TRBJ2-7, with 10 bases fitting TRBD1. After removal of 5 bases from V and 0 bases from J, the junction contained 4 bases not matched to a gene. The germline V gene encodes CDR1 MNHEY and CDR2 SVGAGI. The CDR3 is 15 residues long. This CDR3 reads CASSLRDRGSYEQYF. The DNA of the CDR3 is TGTGCCAGCAGTCTCCGGGACAGGGGCTCCTACGAGCAGTACTTC.

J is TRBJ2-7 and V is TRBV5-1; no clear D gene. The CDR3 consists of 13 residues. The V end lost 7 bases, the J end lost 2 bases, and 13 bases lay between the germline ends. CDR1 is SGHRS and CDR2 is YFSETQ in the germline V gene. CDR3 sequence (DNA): TGCGCCAGCTCGATGGGTGGCCCCTACGAGCAGTACTTC. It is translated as CASSMGGPYEQYF.

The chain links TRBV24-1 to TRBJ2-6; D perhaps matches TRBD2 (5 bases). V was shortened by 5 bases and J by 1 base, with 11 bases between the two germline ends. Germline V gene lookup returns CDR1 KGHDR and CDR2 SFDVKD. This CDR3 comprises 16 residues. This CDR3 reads CATSGRDLSGANVLTF. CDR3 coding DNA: TGTGCCACCAGTGGTCGGGATCTATCTGGGGCCAACGTCCTGACTTTC.

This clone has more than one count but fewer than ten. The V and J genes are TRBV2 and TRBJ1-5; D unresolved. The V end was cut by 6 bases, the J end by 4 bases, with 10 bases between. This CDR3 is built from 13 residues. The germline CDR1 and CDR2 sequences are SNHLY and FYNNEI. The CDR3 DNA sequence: TGTGCCAGCAGCCCACAAGATAATCAGCCCCAGCATTTT. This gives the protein CASSPQDNQPQHF. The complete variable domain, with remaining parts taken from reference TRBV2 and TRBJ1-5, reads EPEVTQTPSHQVTQMGQEVILRCVPISNHLYFYWYRQILGQKVEFLVSFYNNEISEKSEIFDDQFSVERPDGSNFTLKIRSTKLEDSAMYFCASSPQDNQPQHFGDGTRLSIL.

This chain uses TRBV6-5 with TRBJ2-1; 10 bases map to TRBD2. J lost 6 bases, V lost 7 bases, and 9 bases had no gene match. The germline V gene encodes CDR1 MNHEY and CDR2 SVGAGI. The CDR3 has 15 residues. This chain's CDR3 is CASTLTSGVFNEQFF. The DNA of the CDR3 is TGTGCCAGCACCTTAACTAGCGGGGTCTTCAATGAGCAGTTCTTC.

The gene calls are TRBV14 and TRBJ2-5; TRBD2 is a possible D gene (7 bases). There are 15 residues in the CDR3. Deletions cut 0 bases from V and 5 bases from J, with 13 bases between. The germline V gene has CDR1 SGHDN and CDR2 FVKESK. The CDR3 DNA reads TGTGCCAGCAGCCAAGATAGCGCGGGGGCGGAGACCCAGTACTTC. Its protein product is CASSQDSAGAETQYF.

CDR3 region: CASSYEADNEQFF. CDR3 DNA sequence: TGTGCCAGCAGTTACGAGGCGGACAATGAGCAGTTCTTC. The chain recombines TRBV6-5 with TRBJ2-1; D call uncertain. Germline V CDR1 and CDR2: MNHEY, SVGAGI. The CDR3 is made up of 13 amino acids. V gave up 2 bases and J gave up 5 bases, with 7 bases separating them.